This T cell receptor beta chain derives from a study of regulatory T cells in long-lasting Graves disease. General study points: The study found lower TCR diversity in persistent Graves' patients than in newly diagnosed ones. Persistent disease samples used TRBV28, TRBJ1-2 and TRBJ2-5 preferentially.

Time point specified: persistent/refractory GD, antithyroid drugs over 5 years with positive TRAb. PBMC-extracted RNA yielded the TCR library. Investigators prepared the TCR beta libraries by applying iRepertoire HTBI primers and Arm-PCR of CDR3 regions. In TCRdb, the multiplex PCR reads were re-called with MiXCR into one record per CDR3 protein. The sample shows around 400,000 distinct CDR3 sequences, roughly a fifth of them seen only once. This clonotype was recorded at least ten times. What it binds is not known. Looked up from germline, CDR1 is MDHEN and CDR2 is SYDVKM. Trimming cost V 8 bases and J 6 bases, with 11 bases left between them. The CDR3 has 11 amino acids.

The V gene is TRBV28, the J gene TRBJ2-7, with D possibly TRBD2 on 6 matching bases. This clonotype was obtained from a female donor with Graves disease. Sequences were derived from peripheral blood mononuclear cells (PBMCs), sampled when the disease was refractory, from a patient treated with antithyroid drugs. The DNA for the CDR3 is TGTGCCAGCGACCTGGGGGGCGAGCAGTACTTC. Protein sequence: CASDLGGEQYF. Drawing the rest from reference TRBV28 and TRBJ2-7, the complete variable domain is DVKVTQSSRYLVKRTGEKVFLECVQDMDHENMFWYRQDPGLGLRLIYFSYDVKMKEKGDIPEGYSVSREKKERFSLILESASTNQTSMYLCASDLGGEQYFGPGTRLTVT.